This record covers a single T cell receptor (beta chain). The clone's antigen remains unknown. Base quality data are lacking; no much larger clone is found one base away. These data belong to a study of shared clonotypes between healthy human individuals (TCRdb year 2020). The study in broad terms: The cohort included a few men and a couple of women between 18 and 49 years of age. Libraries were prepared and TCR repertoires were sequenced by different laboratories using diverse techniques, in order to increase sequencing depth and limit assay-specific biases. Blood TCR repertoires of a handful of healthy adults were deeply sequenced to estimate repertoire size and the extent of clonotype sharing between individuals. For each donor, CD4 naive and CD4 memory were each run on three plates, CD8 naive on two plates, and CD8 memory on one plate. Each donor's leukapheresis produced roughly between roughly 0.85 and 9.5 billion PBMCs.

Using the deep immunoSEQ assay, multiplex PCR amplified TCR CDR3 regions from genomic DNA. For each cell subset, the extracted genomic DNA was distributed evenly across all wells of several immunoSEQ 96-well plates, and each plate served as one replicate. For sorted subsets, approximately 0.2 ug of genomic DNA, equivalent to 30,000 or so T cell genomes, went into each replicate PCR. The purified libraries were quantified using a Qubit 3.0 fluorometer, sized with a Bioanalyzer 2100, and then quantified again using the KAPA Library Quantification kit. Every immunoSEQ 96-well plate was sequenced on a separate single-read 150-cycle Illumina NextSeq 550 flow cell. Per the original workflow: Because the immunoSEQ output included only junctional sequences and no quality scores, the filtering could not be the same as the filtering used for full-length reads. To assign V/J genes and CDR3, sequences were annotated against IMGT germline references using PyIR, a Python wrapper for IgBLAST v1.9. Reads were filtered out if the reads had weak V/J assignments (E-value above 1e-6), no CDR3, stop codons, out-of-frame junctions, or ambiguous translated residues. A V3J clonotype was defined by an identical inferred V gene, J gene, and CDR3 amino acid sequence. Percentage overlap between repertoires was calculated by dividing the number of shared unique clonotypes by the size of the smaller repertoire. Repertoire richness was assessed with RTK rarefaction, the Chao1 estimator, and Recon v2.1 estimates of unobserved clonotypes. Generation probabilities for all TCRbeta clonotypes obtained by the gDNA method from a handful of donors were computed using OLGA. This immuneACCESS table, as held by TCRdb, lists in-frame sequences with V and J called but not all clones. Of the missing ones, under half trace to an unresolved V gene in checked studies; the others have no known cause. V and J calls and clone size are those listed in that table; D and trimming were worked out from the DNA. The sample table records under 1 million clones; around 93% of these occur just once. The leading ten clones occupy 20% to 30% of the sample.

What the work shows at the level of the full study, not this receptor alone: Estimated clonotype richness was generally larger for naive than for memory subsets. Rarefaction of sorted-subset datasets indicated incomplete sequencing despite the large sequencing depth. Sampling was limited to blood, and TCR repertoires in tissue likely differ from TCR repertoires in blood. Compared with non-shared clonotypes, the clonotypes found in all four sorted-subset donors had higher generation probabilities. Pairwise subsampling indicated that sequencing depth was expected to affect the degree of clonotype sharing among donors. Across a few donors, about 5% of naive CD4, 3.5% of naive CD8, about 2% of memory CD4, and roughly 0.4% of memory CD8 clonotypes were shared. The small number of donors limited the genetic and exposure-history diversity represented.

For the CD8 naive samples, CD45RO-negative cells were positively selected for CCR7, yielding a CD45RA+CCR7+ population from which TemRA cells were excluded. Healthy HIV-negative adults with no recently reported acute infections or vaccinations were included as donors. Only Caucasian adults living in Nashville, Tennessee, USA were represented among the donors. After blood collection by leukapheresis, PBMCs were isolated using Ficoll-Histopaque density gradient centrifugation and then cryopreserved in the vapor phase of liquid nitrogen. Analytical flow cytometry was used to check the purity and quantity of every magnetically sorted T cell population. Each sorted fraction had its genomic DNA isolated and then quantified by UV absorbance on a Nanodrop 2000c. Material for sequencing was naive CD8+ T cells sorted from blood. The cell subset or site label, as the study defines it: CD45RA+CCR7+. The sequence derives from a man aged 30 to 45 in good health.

The nucleotides read TGCGCCAGCAGCCCACGACAGGCAACTAATGAAAAACTGTTTTTT. It codes for CASSPRQATNEKLFF. This chain joins TRBV4-3 to TRBJ1-4; possibly the D gene is TRBD1, per 6 matching bases. Based on the germline V gene, the CDR1 and CDR2 sequences are LGHNA and YSLEER. Trimming costs V 4 bases and J 0 bases, and their ends lie 9 bases apart. The CDR3 spans 15 residues, from the cysteine through the phenylalanine. CDR3 DNA only is kept here, 45 bases in frame from base 1.